Described below is a single T cell receptor (beta chain) sequence and its context. It lacks a known antigen. No base qualities exist here, and no much larger clone lies one base off it. This specimen comes from a study of blood T cell repertoires in COVID-19 (dated by TCRdb to the early 2020s). Regarding the research as a whole: The collaborator samples originated in the United States, Italy and Spain and spanned the acute and convalescent phases of COVID-19. Samples were obtained from the ongoing ImmuneRACE study (first 160 participants) and from about 1,300 subjects provided by 6 global collaborators. Where available, HLA class I and class II types were taken from metadata supplied by the sample provider and were not determined by assay-based typing. Sample metadata almost always included a de-identified subject ID, COVID-19 status, age in years and sex. The dataset comprised deeply sampled blood TCRbeta repertoires from subjects exposed to, actively infected with, or recovered from COVID-19. A freely available public database, intended as a resource for researchers studying the immune response to SARS-CoV-2, is where the repertoires were released. The prospective study material was composed of cDNA or gDNA derived from T cells, B-cell-depleted T cells, or PBMCs.

Points the paper makes about the study in general: How much clinical and demographic metadata was included differed by source and by participant, and the metadata was provided uncurated.

Each collaborating institution followed its own protocols to collect whole blood in K2EDTA tubes. For TCRbeta analysis, collaborators shipped samples in one of three forms: frozen whole blood, isolated PBMCs, or DNA extracted from either of those sample types. In the germline V gene, CDR1 corresponds to KGHDR and CDR2 to SFDVKD. The CDR3 runs 13 amino acids, cysteine and phenylalanine included. CDR3 DNA is the only sequence kept; it has 39 bases, read in frame from the first base. Trimming takes 5 bases from V and 1 base from J, and the germline ends sit 6 bases apart. The immunoSEQ Assay, a bias-controlled multiplex PCR, was used to amplify TCRbeta CDR3 regions from genomic DNA. The paper's processing steps were these. The number of nucleated cells in each sample was estimated from the amplification of reference gene primers within the assay. Sequence reads were collapsed and filtered to measure the absolute abundance of every unique TCRbeta CDR3 rearrangement. Productive Simpson clonality was computed per sample as the square root of Simpson's diversity index over productive rearrangements. As stored in TCRdb, this immuneACCESS dataset retains in-frame rearrangements with V and J assigned. A fraction of the clones does not appear; measured against another copy, unresolved V genes explain less than half of the discrepancy, and the remainder lacks a known reason. The DNA was the basis for D and trimming; V, J and clone size are from that table. The sample includes over 80,000 clones, with about 90% observed a single time. About 1.8% of the sample lies in the top ten.

The specimen was peripheral blood. The receptor comes from a human donor with active COVID-19. The donor label of this sample is uncertain. This chain joins TRBV24-1 to TRBJ2-3; no D gene is confidently identified. The bases are TGTGCCACCAGTGTGGCGGGCACAGATACGCAGTATTTT. Its product reads: CATSVAGTDTQYF.